A selection of T cell receptor beta chains follows, all from one sample in a study of CD8 T cells in ankylosing spondylitis. TCRdb re-called the 5' RACE reads with MiXCR, one entry per CDR3 protein. This table has 200,000 to 250,000 distinct CDR3 sequences, about 10% appearing once. The sample consisted of blood, either unsorted or a sorted T cell fraction (not recorded which). The receptors here all came from a male donor with ankylosing spondylitis or in good health (not recorded which). CDR3s include the opening cysteine and the closing phenylalanine or tryptophan. Each record gives: V gene, J gene, D gene, clone size, CDR3 protein, CDR3 DNA. The D gene is left open where the match is weak. For some rows the clone size is stated as once, few or many, or as a class when expanded; others skip it.

v_gene: TRBV12-3/TRBV12-4
j_gene: TRBJ1-5
d_gene: NA
abundance: NA
CDR3aa: CASSLEAGQPQHF
CDR3nt: TGTGCCAGCAGTTTAGAGGCGGGTCAGCCCCAGCATTTT

v_gene: TRBV29-1
j_gene: TRBJ2-7
d_gene: TRBD1
abundance: NA
CDR3aa: CSVKTGARYEQYF
CDR3nt: TGCAGCGTGAAGACAGGGGCTAGGTACGAGCAGTACTTC

v_gene: TRBV6-2/TRBV6-3
j_gene: TRBJ2-1
d_gene: NA
abundance: few
CDR3aa: CASSLWGGGHQYNEQFF
CDR3nt: TGTGCCAGCAGTCTATGGGGGGGGGGACACCAGTACAATGAGCAGTTCTTC

v_gene: TRBV20-1
j_gene: TRBJ1-1
d_gene: NA
abundance: many
CDR3aa: CSASVTKAFF
CDR3nt: TGCAGTGCTAGTGTCACTAAAGCTTTCTTT

v_gene: TRBV10-2
j_gene: TRBJ1-1
d_gene: NA
abundance: many
CDR3aa: CASSEQGGKAFF
CDR3nt: TGCGCCAGCAGTGAGCAGGGAGGGAAAGCTTTCTTT

v_gene: TRBV9
j_gene: TRBJ2-3
d_gene: NA
abundance: many
CDR3aa: CASSAVRDWSTDTQYF
CDR3nt: TGTGCCAGCAGCGCCGTCAGGGACTGGAGCACAGATACGCAGTATTTT

v_gene: TRBV5-1
j_gene: TRBJ2-3
d_gene: NA
abundance: few
CDR3aa: CASSVGGFGTDTQYF
CDR3nt: TGCGCCAGCAGCGTGGGAGGTTTCGGCACAGATACGCAGTATTTT

v_gene: TRBV28
j_gene: TRBJ2-7
d_gene: NA
abundance: few
CDR3aa: CASSLKTGLSSYEQYF
CDR3nt: TGTGCCAGCAGTTTGAAGACAGGACTCAGCTCCTACGAGCAGTACTTC

v_gene: TRBV25-1
j_gene: TRBJ2-2
d_gene: NA
abundance: many
CDR3aa: CASSESKLSNTGELFF
CDR3nt: TGTGCCAGCAGTGAATCGAAGCTTTCGAACACCGGGGAGCTGTTTTTT

v_gene: TRBV4-1
j_gene: TRBJ2-2
d_gene: NA
abundance: NA
CDR3aa: CASSHRAIAGSSGELFF
CDR3nt: TGCGCCAGCAGCCATCGGGCGATTGCTGGTTCTTCCGGGGAGCTGTTTTTT

v_gene: TRBV12-3/TRBV12-4
j_gene: TRBJ2-3
d_gene: NA
abundance: many
CDR3aa: CASKLGGTDTQYF
CDR3nt: TGTGCCAGCAAACTTGGGGGCACAGATACGCAGTATTTT

v_gene: TRBV5-1
j_gene: TRBJ1-1
d_gene: NA
abundance: many
CDR3aa: CASSLEGLQNTEVFF
CDR3nt: TGCGCCAGCAGCTTGGAAGGACTCCAGAACACTGAAGTTTTCTTT

v_gene: TRBV20-1
j_gene: TRBJ2-1
d_gene: TRBD2
abundance: many
CDR3aa: CSARDLGSSGGPLEQFF
CDR3nt: TGCAGTGCTAGAGATCTGGGCTCTAGCGGGGGTCCCTTGGAGCAGTTCTTC

v_gene: TRBV29-1
j_gene: TRBJ2-3
d_gene: NA
abundance: many
CDR3aa: CSAPVRGLSTDTQYF
CDR3nt: TGCAGCGCCCCGGTGCGGGGGCTTAGCACAGATACGCAGTATTTT